Below, 11 T cell receptor beta chains from the same sample are listed, as sequenced in a study of naive and memory T cell subsets. Ligated cDNA underwent four rounds of PCR with nested alpha and beta constant region primers and SP2. TCRdb itself ran the 5' RACE reads through MiXCR, one entry per CDR3 protein. The data contain more than 50,000 distinct CDR3 sequences, approximately 7.2% of them singletons. A UMI-containing oligonucleotide was joined by 3' ligation to the TCR cDNA template. The receptor source for this set is a male donor in good health.

The chain links TRBV9 to TRBJ1-1; 8 bases are a match to TRBD1. With V trimmed by 4 bases and J by 4 bases, 6 bases remained unmatched. CDR1 is SGDLS and CDR2 is YYNGEE in the germline V gene. The CDR3 has 14 amino acids. This CDR3 is CASSPWTGRTEAFF. The DNA for the CDR3 is TGTGCCAGCAGCCCATGGACAGGGCGCACTGAAGCTTTCTTT. The whole variable domain, filled in from reference TRBV9 and TRBJ1-1, reads DSGVTQTPKHLITATGQRVTLRCSPRSGDLSVYWYQQSLDQGLQFLIQYYNGEERAKGNILERFSAQQFPDLHSELNLSSLELGDSALYFCASSPWTGRTEAFFGQGTRLTVV.

This clonotype has at least ten counts. This chain uses TRBV11-2 with TRBJ2-1, with D unclear. The CDR3 runs to 15 residues. V lost 1 base to trimming and J lost 0 bases, with 7 bases between them. The germline gives CDR1 SGHAT, CDR2 FQNNGV. The DNA of the CDR3 is TGTGCCAGCAGCTTAGGCGCTAGCTCCTACAATGAGCAGTTCTTC. Translating gives CASSLGASSYNEQFF.

This clonotype was counted between two and nine times. J is TRBJ2-5 and V is TRBV3-1; possibly TRBD2 for D (5 bases). Between the trimmed V and J ends, which lost 1 base and 5 bases, there was a span of 14 bases. The CDR3 has 15 residues. Germline values: CDR1 LGHDT, CDR2 YNNKEL (reference sequence). DNA for the CDR3: TGTGCCAGCAGCCAAGTTAGCAGGCGGAGGGAGACCCAGTACTTC. It yields the protein CASSQVSRRRETQYF.

This sequence joins TRBV6-2 or TRBV6-3 and TRBJ1-5; 7 nucleotides align to TRBD1. Germline-derived CDR1 and CDR2 are MNHEY and SVGEGT. The V segment lost 6 bases and the J segment 6 bases; nucleotides outside the gene matches: 5. The CDR3 runs 13 residues. CDR3 nucleotide sequence: TGTGCCAGCAGCAAACAGGGGACTCAGCCCCAGCATTTT. Protein product: CASSKQGTQPQHF.

This clonotype occurred many times. The chain couples TRBV29-1 to TRBJ2-5; possibly TRBD1 for D (6 bases). V was trimmed by 4 bases and J by 2 bases, leaving 14 bases between them. The CDR3 sequence is 14 residues long. Germline values: CDR1 SQVTM, CDR2 ANQGSEA. The CDR3 spells CSVAGTTRQETQYF. CDR3 nucleotides: TGCAGCGTTGCTGGGACAACTAGACAAGAGACCCAGTACTTC.

The CDR3 DNA follows: TGTGCCAGCAGCCAAGCAGGAGTTCAAGAGACCCAGTACTTC. This translates into CASSQAGVQETQYF. The chain has TRBV3-1 and TRBJ2-5; D not resolved. The ends were cut back, 1 base at V and 2 bases at J, with 8 bases in the middle. Germline V gives CDR1 LGHDT, CDR2 YNNKEL (reference sequence). This CDR3 is built from 14 residues.

This clonotype was observed at least ten times. The chain recombines TRBV7-2 with TRBJ2-3, with D perhaps TRBD2 (6 bases). The V gene's germline CDR1 is SGHTA and CDR2 FQGNSA. V was trimmed by 5 bases and J by 4 bases, leaving 19 bases between them. This CDR3 region has 16 residues. CDR3 in amino acids: CASSTTEGSAADTQYF. The DNA of the CDR3 is TGTGCCAGCAGCACGACGGAGGGTTCCGCCGCAGATACGCAGTATTTT.

With respect to this clonotype: A read error is possible here, since a much larger clone lies one base away. V is TRBV14 and J is TRBJ2-2; D is possibly TRBD1 (7 bases). CDR1 is SGHDN, CDR2 FVKESK, per germline. The V end was cut by 5 bases, the J end by 7 bases, with 14 bases between. The CDR3 consists of 14 residues. The CDR3 region is CASSTRGDYGELFF. CDR3 in DNA: TGTGCCAGCAGCACCAGGGGGGATTACGGGGAGCTGTTTTTT.

This clonotype was picked up a small number of times. The chain links TRBV30 to TRBJ2-1, with D perhaps assigned TRBD1 or TRBD2 (5 bases each). The V gene lost 0 bases and the J gene lost 3 bases, with 9 bases spanning the gap. Germline V gene lookup returns CDR1 GTSNPN and CDR2 SVGIG (reference sequence). CDR3 length: 14 residues. The CDR3 loop reads CAWSVGTHYNEQFF. The DNA for the CDR3 is TGTGCCTGGAGTGTAGGGACCCACTACAATGAGCAGTTCTTC.

The V gene is TRBV6-1, the J gene TRBJ2-1; 9 nucleotides align to TRBD2. Germline values: CDR1 MNHNS, CDR2 SASEGT. V lost 7 bases, J lost 7 bases, and 8 bases stayed unmatched. CDR3 length: 14 residues. CDR3 region: CASKGTSPFNEQFF. The CDR3 DNA reads TGTGCCAGCAAAGGGACTAGCCCCTTTAATGAGCAGTTCTTC.

The chain recombines TRBV3-1 with TRBJ1-4, with D possibly being TRBD1 (5 bases). Germline loops: CDR1 LGHDT, CDR2 YNNKEL (reference sequence). The CDR3 extends over 14 amino acids. V lost 3 bases and J lost 8, with 13 bases in between. The CDR3 nucleotides are TGTGCCAGCAGCCAGGGACCTGGAGGCGAAAAACTGTTTTTT. It encodes CASSQGPGGEKLFF.